This TCR beta chain was recovered during a study of blood T cells in healthy people across ages. Germline V lookup: CDR1 LNHNV, CDR2 YYDKDF (reference sequence). The CDR3 loop spans 17 amino acids. PCR was performed a second time for about 6 to 11 cycles using a sample-barcoded 5' primer and a J-beta primer mix. TCRdb reprocessed the 5' RACE reads via MiXCR and lists one record per CDR3 protein. The sample lists approximately 580,000 distinct CDR3 sequences, around 24% occurring once. There are a few counts of this clonotype. The data also belong to a second study, concerning T cells of mothers and their children.

The chain carries TRBV15 and TRBJ2-5, with 8 bases aligning to TRBD2. The J call may be faulty, since TRBJ2-1 better matches the DNA end. The receptor's source is a boy younger than 18 in good health. The sample taken for sequencing was blood. CDR3 DNA sequence: TGTGCCACCAGCAGAGATTATACGGGGGGGCCTGGGTATGAGCAGTTCTTC. This gives the protein CATSRDYTGGPGYEQFF.